The 17 T cell receptor beta chains in this list originate from one sample, sequenced in a study of vaccination effects on CD4 cells after COVID-19. These receptors' targets are unknown. Culturing for roughly 10 days preceded CD4+ T cell isolation. Sequenced by immunoSEQ multiplex PCR; TCRdb stores in-frame clones only, minus some. The table lists roughly 34,000 clones, less than 85% of them singletons. This specimen was CD4+ T cells from PBMCs cultured without peptide, taken before COVID-19 vaccination. The receptors come from a human donor who received a COVID-19 vaccine.

CDR3 in DNA: TGTGCCAGCAGTCCAGGGACAGGGAGGGAAAAACTGTTTTTT. It encodes CASSPGTGREKLFF. The rearrangement joins TRBV6-6 to TRBJ1-4, with TRBD1 matching 9 bases. Trimming at V came to 5 bases and at J to 8 bases, leaving 6 bases not matched to a gene. CDR1 is MNHNY, CDR2 SVGAGI, per germline (reference sequence). The CDR3 runs to 14 residues.

This clone was seen a few times. The V call is TRBV19, the J call TRBJ2-3, with D tentatively TRBD2 (7 bases). Trimming left V 8 bases short and J 7 bases short, with 22 bases between. Germline V gene lookup returns CDR1 LNHDA and CDR2 SQIVND (reference sequence). This CDR3 has 15 amino acids. The CDR3 region is CASDQGGGLTHTQYF. CDR3 coding DNA: TGTGCCAGTGACCAAGGGGGGGGGCTGACTCATACGCAGTATTTT. The whole variable domain, filled in from reference TRBV19 and TRBJ2-3, reads DGGITQSPKYLFRKEGQNVTLSCEQNLNHDAMYWYRQDPGQGLRLIYYSQIVNDFQKGDIAEGYSVSREKKESFPLTVTSAQKNPTAFYLCASDQGGGLTHTQYFGPGTRLTVL.

The genes are TRBV5-1 and TRBJ2-3; the D call may be TRBD1 or TRBD2 (5 bases each). CDR3 length: 14 amino acids. V lost 2 bases, J lost 6 bases, and 13 bases lay in between. Germline values: CDR1 SGHRS, CDR2 YFSETQ. In DNA, the CDR3 is TGCGCCAGCAGCTTTCGGGGCCCCAAGGATACGCAGTATTTT. Protein product: CASSFRGPKDTQYF.

This clone was picked up a small number of times. The genes are TRBV5-1 and TRBJ2-7, with 10 bases lining up with TRBD1. The CDR3 spans 14 residues. CDR1 is SGHRS and CDR2 is YFSETQ in the germline V gene. Trimming cost V 4 bases and J 7 bases; bases outside gene matches: 8. The CDR3 spells CASSAGTGVGEQYF. Here the CDR3 DNA reads TGCGCCAGCAGCGCGGGGACAGGGGTTGGGGAGCAGTACTTC.

The rearrangement links TRBV2 to TRBJ2-1; 8 bases line up with TRBD2. The J segment lost 5 bases and the V segment lost 5 bases, leaving 5 bases of the junction unmatched. There are 14 residues in the CDR3. Looked up from germline, CDR1 is SNHLY and CDR2 is FYNNEI. CDR3: CASSIGTRDNEQFF. Written as DNA, the CDR3 is TGTGCCAGCAGTATAGGGACTAGGGACAATGAGCAGTTCTTC.

The chain combines TRBV19 with TRBJ2-1, with 11 bases that match TRBD2. CDR3 length: 14 residues. The V segment lost 4 bases and the J segment 8 bases; nucleotides outside the gene matches: 4. CDR1 and CDR2 from the germline V gene are LNHDA and SQIVND (reference sequence). The CDR3, as DNA: TGTGCCAGTAGTAGGGTTAGCGGGGGGGATGAGCAGTTCTTC. Residues: CASSRVSGGDEQFF.

The genes are TRBV9 and TRBJ2-3; the D gene is possibly TRBD2 (6 bases). CDR1 and CDR2 from the germline V gene are SGDLS and YYNGEE. V dropped 6 bases and J dropped 3 bases, with 8 bases sitting between them. The CDR3 is 12 amino acids. CDR3 residues: CASNRGTDTQYF. CDR3 bases: TGTGCCAGCAACCGGGGGACAGATACGCAGTATTTT.

The chain is built from TRBV7-2 and TRBJ2-1; TRBD1 might be the D (5 bases). This CDR3 is 13 amino acids long. V was trimmed by 7 bases and J by 1 base, leaving 8 bases between them. Germline assignment: CDR1 SGHTA and CDR2 FQGNSA. The CDR3 here is CASNRGSYNEQFF. The CDR3 DNA reads TGTGCCAGCAATAGGGGATCCTACAATGAGCAGTTCTTC.

The V and J genes are TRBV10-3 and TRBJ2-6, with no clear D. This CDR3 has 15 residues. CDR1 is ENHRY, CDR2 SYGVKD, per germline. Trimming removed 5 bases from V and 0 bases from J, with 8 bases in between. The CDR3 sequence is CAISPESSGANVLTF. The CDR3, as DNA: TGTGCCATCAGTCCTGAGTCCTCTGGGGCCAACGTCCTGACTTTC.

Only a few counts were recorded for this clone. This chain uses TRBV30 with TRBJ1-2; TRBD1 agrees at 8 bases. The junction had 3 bases not matched to a gene; V was cut back by 2 bases and J by 4 bases. Germline lookup yields CDR1 GTSNPN and CDR2 SVGIG (reference sequence). The CDR3 length is 13 residues. The CDR3 region is CAWSPGQVYGYTF. CDR3 coding DNA: TGTGCCTGGAGTCCGGGACAGGTCTATGGCTACACCTTC.

The chain couples TRBV18 to TRBJ2-4, with 8 bases identical to TRBD2. Losses at the gene ends were 0 bases for V and 2 bases for J; bases not matched to a gene: 6. The CDR3 sequence is 17 residues long. In germline, CDR1 is KGHSH, CDR2 LQKENI. This chain's CDR3 is CASSPPLLAGTKNIQYF. CDR3 DNA: TGTGCCAGCTCACCACCGTTGCTAGCGGGCACCAAAAACATTCAGTACTTC.

The chain combines TRBV9 with TRBJ2-3; D is perhaps TRBD2 (6 bases). The length of the CDR3 is 14 residues. CDR1 and CDR2 (germline): SGDLS, YYNGEE. The V end lost 4 bases, the J end lost 2 bases, and 11 bases lay between the germline ends. The CDR3 spells CASSLRDSTDTQYF. CDR3 coding DNA: TGTGCCAGCAGCCTGCGGGACTCCACAGATACGCAGTATTTT.

V and J are TRBV6-5 and TRBJ2-5; no clear D gene. The ends were cut back, 5 bases at V and 1 base at J, with 8 bases in the middle. Germline CDR1 and CDR2: MNHEY and SVGAGI. The CDR3 runs 13 residues. CDR3 DNA sequence: TGTGCCAGCAGTAGCTTTTTCCAAGAGACCCAGTACTTC. It specifies CASSSFFQETQYF.

The chain recombines TRBV2 with TRBJ2-2; 8 bases fit TRBD1. V gave up 3 bases and J gave up 5 bases; unmatched junction bases: 5. From germline, CDR1 is SNHLY and CDR2 FYNNEI. The CDR3 sequence is 15 residues long. The CDR3 loop is CASSDIGTGTGELFF. CDR3 bases: TGTGCCAGCAGTGATATAGGGACAGGTACCGGGGAGCTGTTTTTT.

The CDR3 DNA is TGCGCCAGCAGCCCGGGGACTAGCGGGGACCAAGAGACCCAGTACTTC. Translating it yields CASSPGTSGDQETQYF. This chain connects TRBV5-1 to TRBJ2-5, with 13 bases that match TRBD2. The junction had 3 bases not matched to a gene; V was cut back by 4 bases and J by 0 bases. CDR1 is SGHRS and CDR2 is YFSETQ in the germline V gene. This CDR3 region has 16 residues.

The chain is built from TRBV27 and TRBJ2-2; 7 bases are shared with TRBD1. The CDR3 spans 14 residues. Trimming took 8 bases from V and 1 from J; bases not matched to a gene: 4. The germline CDR1 and CDR2 sequences are MNHEY and SMNVEV (reference sequence). This chain's CDR3 is CASSNRGNTGELFF. The CDR3 DNA follows: TGTGCCAGCTCAAACAGGGGGAACACCGGGGAGCTGTTTTTT.

J is TRBJ1-2 and V is TRBV18; 9 nucleotides match TRBD1. The V and J ends lost 3 bases and 4 bases, in that order; junction bases with no gene match: 6. The CDR3 sequence is 15 residues long. CDR1 and CDR2 from the germline V gene are KGHSH and LQKENI. DNA for the CDR3: TGTGCCAGCTCACCTAGTGACAGGGGGGGCTATGGCTACACCTTC. Translation: CASSPSDRGGYGYTF.